The 27 T cell receptor beta chains below were found in one sample sequenced in a study of tumor-infiltrating lymphocytes in primary liver carcinoma (dated by TCRdb to between 2016 and 2019). The sample was run on an Illumina HiSeq 2500. A constant-region primer and ProtoScript II reverse transcriptase were used to reverse-transcribe TCRbeta-specific cDNA from about 0.55 ug total RNA. Construction of the TCRbeta libraries relied on three nested rounds of multiplex PCR, following a slightly modified ARM-PCR procedure. Each of the first two PCR rounds ran for 9 to 10 cycles using multiplex TRBV1-TRBV30 forward primers together with a Cbeta reverse primer. The public reads were run again by TCRdb, first through fastp at Q25 and then through MiXCR, and only productive beta chains were kept. Rows with one shared CDR3 protein collapse into an entry with the most common genes and DNA. Recorded for this sample are just over 300,000 distinct CDR3 sequences; nearly 60% of them occurred a single time. Approximately 15% of the sample lies in the top ten.

RNA from unsorted whole blood was extracted with TRIzol reagent, and germline DNA was obtained with the DNeasy Blood & Tissue kit. The sequenced sample was peripheral blood. All receptors come from a woman aged 30 to 39 with primary liver carcinoma and hepatitis B virus infection.

This clonotype was counted between two and nine times. This chain joins TRBV7-9 and TRBJ2-1, with 7 bases fitting TRBD2. After removal of 6 bases from V and 5 bases from J, the junction contained 10 bases not matched to a gene. CDR1 and CDR2 from the germline V gene are SEHNR and FQNEAQ (reference sequence). The CDR3 runs to 15 residues. CDR3 sequence reads: CASSGLADVHNEQFF. CDR3 nucleotides: TGTGCCAGCAGTGGCCTAGCGGATGTACACAATGAGCAGTTCTTC. The variable domain in full, completed from reference TRBV7-9 and TRBJ2-1, reads DTGVSQNPRHKITKRGQNVTFRCDPISEHNRLYWYRQTLGQGPEFLTYFQNEAQLEKSRLLSDRFSAERPKGSFSTLEIQRTEQGDSAMYLCASSGLADVHNEQFFGPGTRLTVL.

Turning to this clonotype: The junction and the germline gene differ at one end; a read error may be behind it. The J gene is TRBJ2-3, the V gene TRBV12-3 or TRBV12-4; tentative D call: TRBD1 (5 bases). This CDR3 region has 14 residues. This chain's CDR3 is CASSLDGHTDRQYF. The DNA of the CDR3 is TGTGCCAGCAGTTTGGACGGACACACAGATAGGCAGTATTTT.

Concerning this clonotype: A much more abundant neighbour one base away suggests this may be a read error. The rearrangement uses TRBV4-1 and TRBJ2-7; 8 bases line up with TRBD2. The CDR3 length is 14 residues. Per the germline V gene, CDR1 is MGHRA and CDR2 is YSYEKL. The DNA of the CDR3 is TGCGCCAGCAACTCGAGCGGGAGCTCCTACGAGCGGTACTTC. This translates into CASNSSGSSYERYF.

This chain uses TRBV7-9 with TRBJ2-7; D is undetermined. Germline CDR1 SEHNR, CDR2 FQNEAQ (reference sequence). The CDR3 spans 12 residues. V was pared by 3 bases and J by 4 bases, with 7 bases between. CDR3: CASSLMSYEQYF. In nucleotides, the CDR3 is TGTGCCAGCAGCTTGATGTCTTACGAGCAGTACTTC.

The gene calls are TRBV20-1 and TRBJ2-7; D may be TRBD1 (6 bases). This CDR3 comprises 14 residues. The germline V gene encodes CDR1 DFQATT and CDR2 SNEGSKA (reference sequence). V lost 3 bases and J lost 1, with 13 bases in between. As DNA, the CDR3 is TGCAGTGCTAGTGACCGCAGGGGATCCTACGAGCAGTACTTC. It yields the protein CSASDRRGSYEQYF.

A word on this clonotype: Germline is not matched at one junction end, which may reflect a read error. The gene calls are TRBV11-2 and TRBJ2-2; maybe TRBD2 (7 bases). The germline V gene has CDR1 SGHAT and CDR2 FQNNGV. The CDR3 covers 12 residues. This CDR3 reads CASSPYTGGLLF. The DNA of the CDR3 is TGTGCCAGCAGCCCTTACACCGGGGGGCTGTTATTT.

Of note for this clonotype: At one end the junction does not follow the germline gene, possibly because of a read error. The chain links TRBV9 to TRBJ1-2; TRBD1 agrees at 7 bases. The CDR3 runs to 15 residues. Germline V gene data show CDR1 as SGDLS and CDR2 as YYNGEE. The CDR3 loop is CPSSAGDSTGRGYTF. The CDR3 coding sequence is TGTCCCAGCAGCGCTGGGGACTCGACAGGGAGAGGCTACACCTTC. Full variable domain (rest looked up from reference TRBV9 and TRBJ1-2): DSGVTQTPKHLITATGQRVTLRCSPRSGDLSVYWYQQSLDQGLQFLIQYYNGEERAKGNILERFSAQQFPDLHSELNLSSLELGDSALYFCPSSAGDSTGRGYTFGSGTRLTVV.

As for this clonotype: With a much larger clone just one base away, this may be a read error. The genes are TRBV12-3 or TRBV12-4 and TRBJ2-1; D unclear. CDR3 length: 12 residues. CDR3 bases: TGTACCAGCAGTTTTGATGCGAGTGAGCAGTTCTTC. Translating it yields CTSSFDASEQFF.

Many counts were recorded for this clonotype. A read error may be the cause here, since a much bigger clone is one base away. The rearrangement links TRBV11-2 to TRBJ2-3; D ambiguous. This CDR3 has 11 residues. CDR1 is SGHAT, CDR2 FQNNGV, per germline. The germline V and J ends were trimmed by 8 bases and 5 bases, with 8 bases remaining between them. In DNA, the CDR3 is TGTGCCAGCGGTCGCGGAGATACGCAGTATTTT. Amino acid sequence: CASGRGDTQYF.

V and J are TRBV11-2 and TRBJ2-1, with 8 bases identical to TRBD2. Germline V gene data show CDR1 as SGHAT and CDR2 as FQNNGV. This CDR3 is 16 amino acids long. After removal of 10 bases from V and 6 bases from J, the junction contained 17 bases not matched to a gene. In nucleotides, the CDR3 is TGTGCCAACAACCTTCCACTAGCGGCAGCTATCAATGAGCAGTTCTTC. This encodes CANNLPLAAAINEQFF. The full variable domain, completed using reference TRBV11-2 and TRBJ2-1, is EAGVAQSPRYKIIEKRQSVAFWCNPISGHATLYWYQQILGQGPKLLIQFQNNGVVDDSQLPKDRFSAERLKGVDSTLKIQPAKLEDSAVYLCANNLPLAAAINEQFFGPGTRLTVL.

This clonotype was counted between two and nine times. This rearrangement joins TRBV5-4 to TRBJ2-7; D not certain. Trimming removed 7 bases from V and 3 bases from J, with 17 bases in between. Germline V gene sequence: CDR1 SGHNT, CDR2 YYREEE (reference sequence). The CDR3 is 14 amino acids. CDR3 DNA: TGTGCCAGCGAACCCGGGCCGGGTAGCTACGAGCAGTACTTC. Its protein product is CASEPGPGSYEQYF.

About this clonotype: A single base separates this from a much larger clone, so it may be a read error. Since no conserved phenylalanine or tryptophan closes the CDR3, a read error is the likely cause. The chain couples TRBV4-3 to TRBJ1-4; TRBD1 is a possible D gene (5 bases). Trimming left V 0 bases short and J 8 bases short, with 16 bases between. This CDR3 has 16 residues. The germline gives CDR1 LGHNA, CDR2 YSLEER. In DNA, the CDR3 is TGCGCCAGCAGCCAAGATTTTTGGCAGGGCCGAGAAAAACTGTTTTAT. It specifies CASSQDFWQGREKLFY.

This clonotype showed up just a few times. The CDR3 reads CAWSESGIADTQYF. In nucleotides, the CDR3 is TGTGCCTGGAGTGAAAGCGGGATAGCAGATACGCAGTATTTT. This chain joins TRBV30 and TRBJ2-3; 7 nucleotides match TRBD2. The ends lost 1 base at V and 4 bases at J; junction bases unmatched: 5. CDR1 GTSNPN and CDR2 SVGIG come from the germline V gene (reference sequence). The CDR3 runs to 14 residues.

The chain combines TRBV29-1 with TRBJ2-1, with a weak D call TRBD2 (5 bases). V gave up 0 bases and J gave up 13 bases, with 13 bases separating them. Germline loops: CDR1 SQVTM, CDR2 ANQGSEA. This CDR3 is built from 12 residues. This CDR3 reads CSVEESGRGQFF. CDR3 DNA sequence: TGCAGCGTTGAAGAAAGCGGACGGGGACAGTTCTTC.

This clonotype was seen many times. CDR3 nucleotides: TGTGCCAGCACCCCCACCGCGGGGCCTTGGGTGAATGAGCAGTTCTTC. It yields the protein CASTPTAGPWVNEQFF. J is TRBJ2-1 and V is TRBV6-2 or TRBV6-3, with D possibly TRBD2 on 6 matching bases. This CDR3 is built from 16 residues. V gave up 7 bases and J gave up 7 bases, with 23 bases separating them. In germline, CDR1 is MNHEY, CDR2 SVGEGT.

Concerning this clonotype: A read error may account for a junction end that differs from germline. This sequence joins TRBV11-2 and TRBJ2-7; D remains ambiguous. The CDR3 has 11 residues. Per the germline V gene, CDR1 is SGHAT and CDR2 is FQNNGV. The CDR3 DNA sequence: TGTGCCAGCAGCTCCATCTACGAGCAACACTTC. Residues: CASSSIYEQHF.

This clonotype appeared many times. The J gene is TRBJ2-3, the V gene TRBV7-9; D gene unclear. This CDR3 is built from 11 residues. Germline CDR1 reads SEHNR; CDR2 reads FQNEAQ (reference sequence). Trimming removed 5 bases from V and 10 bases from J, with 10 bases in between. The DNA of the CDR3 is TGTGCCAGCAGCCCGGGCCGCCCGCAGTATTTT. Its translation is CASSPGRPQYF.

Concerning this clonotype itself: Mismatch with germline at one junction end may stem from a read error. The chain is built from TRBV4-3 and TRBJ2-7; the match to TRBD2 covers 8 bases. CDR3 size: 15 residues. The V gene's germline CDR1 is LGHNA and CDR2 YSLEER. The CDR3 here is CTSSQADSGILEHYF. CDR3 DNA: TGCACCAGCAGCCAAGCCGATAGCGGGATACTCGAGCACTACTTC.

This clonotype was recorded a few times. One junction end does not reproduce the germline sequence, and a read error may be involved. The chain employs TRBV29-1 and TRBJ1-2; 7 nucleotides agree with TRBD1. Germline CDR1 reads SQVTM; CDR2 reads ANQGSEA. The CDR3 is made up of 14 amino acids. This chain's CDR3 is CSVTTGVGDYGYIF. The DNA of the CDR3 is TGCAGCGTAACAACAGGGGTGGGGGACTATGGCTACATCTTC.

This clonotype was observed many times. The gene calls are TRBV6-2 or TRBV6-3 and TRBJ2-7; a weak D match, TRBD2 (5 bases). V lost 5 bases and J lost 3, with 11 bases in between. This CDR3 has 13 amino acids. Germline loops: CDR1 MNHEY, CDR2 SVGEGT. The CDR3 protein is CASSPGFNYEQYF. CDR3 DNA sequence: TGTGCCAGCAGTCCGGGATTTAACTACGAGCAGTACTTC.

About this clonotype itself: A clone one base away is much larger, so this may be a read error. The chain couples TRBV12-5 to TRBJ2-3; D not resolved. Germline V gene lookup returns CDR1 LGHNT and CDR2 FRNRAP. CDR3 length: 15 residues. CDR3 nucleotide sequence: TGTGTCAGCAGTCGTCTCGCTACATGGACAGATACGCAGTATTTT. Translated: CVSSRLATWTDTQYF.

The chain joins TRBV12-3 or TRBV12-4 to TRBJ1-6; possible D gene TRBD1, 6 bases. The CDR3 contains 16 residues. V was shortened by 3 bases and J by 9 bases, with 18 bases between the two germline ends. The CDR3 loop is CASSFGQSKSFSPLHF. The CDR3 DNA reads as TGTGCCAGCAGTTTCGGACAGAGCAAGTCGTTTTCACCCCTCCACTTT.

Worth noting for this clonotype: A junction boundary mismatches the germline segment, possibly from a read error. J is TRBJ2-5 and V is TRBV11-2; D is undetermined. CDR3 length: 16 residues. The germline V gene has CDR1 SGHAT and CDR2 FQNNGV. The CDR3 region is CVSSPLGRRFSETQYF. The CDR3 region has the DNA TGTGTCAGCAGCCCTCTTGGACGACGGTTCAGTGAGACCCAGTACTTC.

This clonotype came up many times. The chain combines TRBV6-2 or TRBV6-3 with TRBJ2-6; the D gene could be TRBD1 or TRBD2 (5 bases each). V lost 0 bases and J lost 2, with 14 bases in between. This CDR3 contains 18 residues. Per the germline V gene, CDR1 is MNHEY and CDR2 is SVGEGT. Written as DNA, the CDR3 is TGTGCCAGCAGTTACTCTGAGAGGGGACCCACTGGGGCCAACGTCCTGACTTTC. Its translation is CASSYSERGPTGANVLTF.

The genes are TRBV5-6 and TRBJ1-2; D may be TRBD1 (5 bases). V was clipped by 5 bases and J by 4 bases, with 15 bases between them. The CDR3 is 14 amino acids. Germline V gene lookup returns CDR1 SGHDT and CDR2 YYEEEE. CDR3 loop: CASRHRRQGYGYTF. The CDR3 DNA sequence: TGTGCCAGCAGGCACAGGAGGCAAGGCTATGGCTACACCTTC.

With respect to this clonotype: A much larger clone differs from this one at a single base, so this may be a read error. The chain joins TRBV6-5 to TRBJ2-7, with D possibly being TRBD2 (6 bases). The CDR3 runs to 12 residues. Per the germline V gene, CDR1 is MNHEY and CDR2 is SVGAGI. V was shortened by 9 bases and J by 5 bases, with 14 bases between the two germline ends. CDR3 sequence reads: CASTGGIHEQYF. The DNA of the CDR3 is TGTGCCAGTACTGGCGGGATCCACGAGCAGTACTTC.

This clonotype was seen only a few times. The chain couples TRBV6-5 to TRBJ2-1, with 13 positions matching TRBD2. This CDR3 contains 15 residues. CDR1 and CDR2 (germline): MNHEY, SVGAGI. Trimming cost V 4 bases and J 9 bases; bases outside gene matches: 6. This chain's CDR3 is CASSSKGLAGFEQFF. CDR3 DNA sequence: TGTGCCAGCAGTTCAAAGGGACTAGCGGGATTTGAGCAGTTCTTC.